This T cell receptor beta chain was sequenced in a study of radiation and T cells in renal cell carcinoma. The treatment here: treatment-naive control, cytoreductive nephrectomy. This renal cell carcinoma was of the clear cell type. Only in-frame clones appear in the TCRdb table, and some are missing; sequencing was by immunoSEQ multiplex PCR. The sample yields 14,000 to 15,000 clones, approximately 60% seen once. By sample share, this clone is medium-sized. The antigen is undetermined. The CDR3 consists of 16 residues. Germline V gives CDR1 SGHDT, CDR2 YYEEEE. The V end lost 1 base, the J end lost 0 bases, and 11 bases lay between the germline ends. Study-level points and caveats: Irradiated tumors held more dominant CDR3 motifs than control tumors.

The sample was tumor tissue, taken from a patient whose treatment was nephrectomy without radiotherapy. The TCR comes from a man aged 55 to 69 with renal cell carcinoma. V is TRBV5-6 and J is TRBJ1-3; a weak D match, TRBD1 (6 bases). The CDR3 region has the DNA TGTGCCAGCAGCTTGACGGGGGCCCGCTCTGGAAACACCATATATTTT. This codes for CASSLTGARSGNTIYF.